This T cell receptor beta chain was obtained from a study of pediatric ulcerative colitis. This table comes from immunoSEQ multiplex PCR, and its TCRdb copy is limited to in-frame clones, with some not included. The data show tens of thousands of clones, with 75% seen just once and 8% to 9.5% held by the top ten. During colonoscopy, one to two rectal pinch biopsies were collected. The CDR3 length is 12 residues. CDR1 is WSHSY, CDR2 SAAADI, per germline. V was clipped by 4 bases and J by 2 bases, with 6 bases between them. The chain links TRBV10-2 to TRBJ2-7; perhaps TRBD2 as D (5 bases). This receptor was identified in a boy younger than 18 with severe ulcerative colitis. The sample consisted of gut tissue. The CDR3 nucleotides are TGCGCCAGCAGTGGTAGCGCCTACGAGCAGTACTTC. It yields the protein CASSGSAYEQYF.